The rows below give T cell receptor beta chains drawn from one sample of a study of blood T cell repertoires in COVID-19. Assay: immunoSEQ multiplex PCR; the TCRdb copy retains only in-frame clones and omits some. The repertoire has around 330,000 clones, roughly 87% of them found once; the top ten carry more than 8.5%. Material: PBMCs or T cells enriched from blood (not recorded which). The receptor source for this set is a woman aged 18-35 years who had recovered from COVID-19. Each CDR3 is given with its conserved first and last residue. D genes are given only for firm matches. Not every row has a clone size; where given, it reads once, few, many or a size class.

TRBV12-3/TRBV12-4	TRBD2	TRBJ2-5	once	13	CASRPSGGSAQYF	TGTGCCAGCAGGCCTAGCGGGGGGTCGGCCCAGTACTTC
TRBV11-1	-	TRBJ2-7	-	15	CASSLIGQGTDEQYF	TGTGCCAGCAGCTTAATAGGGCAGGGGACGGACGAGCAGTACTTC
TRBV6-2/TRBV6-3	-	TRBJ2-7	few	13	CASSYTGFDEQYF	TGTGCCAGCAGTTACACAGGGTTCGACGAGCAGTACTTC
TRBV7-9	-	TRBJ1-5	-	13	CASNSGPNQPQHF	TGTGCCAGCAACTCGGGTCCCAATCAGCCCCAGCATTTT
TRBV28	TRBD1	TRBJ1-5	-	16	CASSPRAWTGWQPQHF	TGTGCCAGCAGTCCCCGTGCGTGGACAGGGTGGCAGCCCCAGCATTTT
TRBV5-6	-	TRBJ1-5	-	13	CASSSNPDQPQHF	TGTGCCAGCAGTTCAAACCCGGATCAGCCCCAGCATTTT
TRBV2	TRBD1	TRBJ1-1	-	14	CASSKTGLDTEAFF	TGTGCCAGCAGTAAGACAGGGTTGGACACTGAAGCTTTCTTT
TRBV7-2	-	TRBJ2-2	few	15	CATPVGSRNTGELFF	TGTGCCACCCCAGTGGGGAGTAGAAACACCGGGGAGCTGTTTTTT
TRBV4-2	-	TRBJ2-7	-	16	CASSQDARSTSYEQYF	TGTGCCAGCAGCCAAGATGCGCGGAGTACCTCCTACGAGCAGTACTTC
TRBV27	TRBD1	TRBJ2-2	-	15	CASTLQGAYTGELFF	TGTGCCAGCACCCTACAGGGGGCATACACCGGGGAGCTGTTTTTT
TRBV7-9	TRBD2	TRBJ2-7	-	14	CASSLAGLGYEQYF	TGTGCCAGCAGCTTAGCGGGACTAGGCTACGAGCAGTACTTC
TRBV2	TRBD1	TRBJ1-1	once	17	CASSDPGQAYSNTEAFF	TGTGCCAGCAGTGACCCTGGACAGGCTTATTCGAACACTGAAGCTTTCTTT
TRBV10-3	TRBD2	TRBJ2-3	-	11	CATGGTSAQYF	TGTGCCACGGGGGGGACTAGTGCGCAGTATTTT
TRBV29-1	TRBD1	TRBJ2-1	-	14	CSATEGQVGDEQFF	TGCAGCGCCACAGAGGGACAGGTTGGCGATGAGCAGTTCTTC
TRBV2	-	TRBJ2-3	-	18	CASSEFPLGGEHTDTQYF	TGTGCCAGCAGTGAATTCCCGCTGGGCGGGGAGCACACAGATACGCAGTATTTT